A single sample gave rise to the 5 T cell receptor beta chains below, sequenced in a study of blood T cell repertoires in COVID-19. Repertoires were generated with immunoSEQ multiplex PCR, while TCRdb's copy carries only in-frame clones and drops some. The data contain 250,000 or so clones, over 80% of them singletons. The sample consisted of PBMCs or T cells enriched from blood (not recorded which). The source is a woman aged 25 to 39 with acute COVID-19.

The rearrangement uses TRBV5-6 and TRBJ2-2; D call uncertain. Looked up from germline, CDR1 is SGHDT and CDR2 is YYEEEE. CDR3 length: 15 residues. The V end was cut by 0 bases, the J end by 0 bases, with 6 bases between. The CDR3 loop is CASSLVQSNTGELFF. The CDR3 nucleotides read TGTGCCAGCAGCTTGGTACAGTCGAACACCGGGGAGCTGTTTTTT.

CDR3 in amino acids: CASSLVVTVPSGANVLTF. The CDR3 DNA reads as TGTGCCAGCAGCTTGGTTGTCACAGTACCCTCTGGGGCCAACGTCCTGACTTTC. The gene calls are TRBV5-6 and TRBJ2-6; no reliable D call. The CDR3 length is 18 residues. Trimming shortened V by 0 bases and J by 0 bases, and 13 bases separated the two germline ends. Germline assignment: CDR1 SGHDT and CDR2 YYEEEE. The complete variable domain, with remaining parts taken from reference TRBV5-6 and TRBJ2-6, reads DAGVTQSPTHLIKTRGQQVTLRCSPKSGHDTVSWYQQALGQGPQFIFQYYEEEERQRGNFPDRFSGHQFPNYSSELNVNALLLGDSALYLCASSLVVTVPSGANVLTFGAGSRLTVL.

The chain couples TRBV9 to TRBJ2-7; 12 bases agree with TRBD2. With 3 bases clipped from V and 6 bases from J, the junction kept 4 bases outside the gene matches. The CDR3 loop spans 14 amino acids. Germline lookup yields CDR1 SGDLS and CDR2 YYNGEE. The CDR3 reads CASSGLAGAVEQYF. In DNA form, the CDR3 reads TGTGCCAGCAGCGGACTAGCGGGAGCGGTCGAGCAGTACTTC.

The chain recombines TRBV9 with TRBJ1-4; 8 bases map to TRBD1. This CDR3 is 14 amino acids long. Trimming removed 0 bases from V and 8 bases from J; junction bases left unmatched: 3. Germline V CDR1 and CDR2: SGDLS, YYNGEE. CDR3 loop: CASSVAQGDEKLFF. CDR3 DNA: TGTGCCAGCAGCGTAGCACAGGGGGACGAAAAACTGTTTTTT.

The chain has TRBV19 and TRBJ2-3; 8 bases are shared with TRBD2. From germline, CDR1 is LNHDA and CDR2 SQIVND (reference sequence). The CDR3 length is 12 residues. The J segment lost 10 bases and the V segment lost 5 bases, leaving 5 bases of the junction unmatched. The CDR3 region has the DNA TGTGCCAGTAGTCTCCCTAGCGGGCCGCAGTATTTT. Translation gives CASSLPSGPQYF.